These 10 T cell receptor beta chains originate from one sample sequenced in a study of CD8 T cells in ankylosing spondylitis. TCRdb re-called the 5' RACE reads with MiXCR, one entry per CDR3 protein. The sample records a few hundred thousand distinct CDR3 sequences, more than 9% being singletons. The sequenced material came from blood, either unsorted or a sorted T cell fraction (not recorded which). These receptors all come from a male donor with ankylosing spondylitis or in good health (not recorded which).

The gene calls are TRBV6-5 and TRBJ2-1; no reliable D call. From germline, CDR1 is MNHEY and CDR2 SVGAGI. The CDR3 totals 12 residues. Trimming stripped 1 base from V and 5 bases from J, with 3 bases between. The CDR3 is CASSYWNNEQFF. The CDR3 bases are TGTGCCAGCAGTTACTGGAACAATGAGCAGTTCTTC.

Of note for this clonotype: A read error is likely, as this CDR3 ends without the conserved phenylalanine or tryptophan. The chain employs TRBV3-1 and TRBJ2-7; no definite D call. This CDR3 region has 12 residues. Trimming stripped 4 bases from V and 6 bases from J, with 10 bases between. CDR1 and CDR2 from the germline V gene are LGHDT and YNNKEL (reference sequence). The CDR3 bases are TGTGCCAGCAGCCCCACTCGAACCGAGCAGTACTTG. Its protein product is CASSPTRTEQYL.

This clonotype was counted a single time. A read error is possible here, since a much larger clone lies one base away. The chain carries TRBV3-1 and TRBJ2-7; D is unresolved. Germline V gene lookup returns CDR1 LGHDT and CDR2 YNNKEL (reference sequence). CDR3 length equals 13 residues. The CDR3 bases are TGTGTCAGCAGCCAATCAGTGTCCTACGAGCAGTACTTC. It yields the protein CVSSQSVSYEQYF.

This chain joins TRBV20-1 and TRBJ2-1, with 11 bases lining up with TRBD2. The CDR3 length is 17 residues. Germline V gene data show CDR1 as DFQATT and CDR2 as SNEGSKA (reference sequence). Trimming took 3 bases from V and 8 from J; bases not matched to a gene: 15. The chain's CDR3 is CSASPRLAGIPYYEQFF. Written as DNA, the CDR3 is TGCAGTGCTAGCCCCCGACTAGCGGGGATCCCTTACTATGAGCAGTTCTTC.

The sample holds many counts of this clonotype. This chain joins TRBV7-2 and TRBJ2-2; 7 bases map to TRBD1. The trim removed 5 bases at V and 3 bases at J, leaving 6 bases unmatched. Per germline, CDR1 SGHTA and CDR2 FQGNSA. The CDR3 has 15 amino acids. The CDR3 DNA reads TGTGCCAGCAGCAAACAGGGGTATGACACCGGGGAGCTGTTTTTT. It yields the protein CASSKQGYDTGELFF. Together with reference TRBV7-2 and TRBJ2-2, the CDR3 gives the full variable domain: GAGVSQSPSNKVTEKGKDVELRCDPISGHTALYWYRQSLGQGLEFLIYFQGNSAPDKSGLPSDRFSAERTGGSVSTLTIQRTQQEDSAVYLCASSKQGYDTGELFFGEGSRLTVL.

This clonotype was observed a few times. The J gene is TRBJ1-2, the V gene TRBV7-2, with TRBD1 matching 7 bases. In germline, CDR1 is SGHTA, CDR2 FQGNSA. CDR3 length equals 14 residues. Trimming at V came to 5 bases and at J to 5 bases, leaving 8 bases not matched to a gene. CDR3 amino acids: CASSPTGAKYGYTF. The DNA of the CDR3 is TGTGCCAGCAGCCCCACAGGGGCAAAGTATGGCTACACCTTC.

V gene TRBV27 combines with J gene TRBJ2-1; D may be TRBD1 (7 bases). Trimming took 2 bases from V and 9 from J, leaving 14 bases between them. This CDR3 spans 14 amino acids. The germline V gene encodes CDR1 MNHEY and CDR2 SMNVEV (reference sequence). The CDR3 loop reads CASSLQGGVGEQFF. The CDR3 DNA reads TGTGCCAGCAGTTTACAGGGGGGAGTGGGTGAGCAGTTCTTC.

The chain is built from TRBV20-1 and TRBJ2-7, with D maybe TRBD1 (6 bases). The CDR3 has 15 amino acids. The germline V gene encodes CDR1 DFQATT and CDR2 SNEGSKA (reference sequence). The ends were cut back, 5 bases at V and 0 bases at J, with 17 bases in the middle. DNA for the CDR3: TGCAGTGCTGATACCGGGGACACGAGCTCCTACGAGCAGTACTTC. Amino acid sequence: CSADTGDTSSYEQYF.

The chain uses TRBV12-3 or TRBV12-4 and TRBJ1-1; D might be TRBD1 (6 bases). This CDR3 contains 13 residues. Trimming cost V 6 bases and J 11 bases, with 19 bases left between them. This chain's CDR3 is CASSPVMTGGAFF. For the CDR3, the DNA is TGTGCCAGCAGCCCTGTCATGACAGGCGGCGCTTTCTTT.

The table lists this clonotype with many counts. The chain joins TRBV5-1 to TRBJ2-7; unclear D gene. V was cut by 0 bases and J by 5 bases, with 12 bases left in between. The germline gives CDR1 SGHRS, CDR2 YFSETQ. CDR3 size: 14 residues. The CDR3 protein is CASSLDVKEDEQYF. The CDR3 DNA reads as TGCGCCAGCAGCTTGGATGTCAAAGAGGACGAGCAGTACTTC. Using reference TRBV5-1 and TRBJ2-7 for the parts outside the CDR3, the full variable domain is KAGVTQTPRYLIKTRGQQVTLSCSPISGHRSVSWYQQTPGQGLQFLFEYFSETQRNKGNFPGRFSGRQFSNSRSEMNVSTLELGDSALYLCASSLDVKEDEQYFGPGTRLTVT.